A single T cell receptor beta chain is shown here with its context. Its matching antigen is unknown. This sample is drawn from a study of cytomegalovirus exposure and HLA in healthy donors. Study results and caveats: Later on, an analysis tied approximately 15,000 TCR beta sequences to HLA alleles at 0.05 false discovery rate.

The primer mix had 60 Vbeta and 13 Jbeta primers. The repertoire was sequenced with immunoSEQ multiplex PCR; TCRdb's copy has only in-frame clones and lacks some. The table lists about 130,000 clones, over 75% of them singletons, with about 4.9% in the top ten. This CDR3 has 15 amino acids. Germline values: CDR1 MRHNA, CDR2 SNTAGT. Trimming removed 6 bases from V and 7 bases from J; junction bases left unmatched: 7. Sequencing was carried out using PBMCs. V is TRBV6-4 and J is TRBJ2-1; 12 bases fit TRBD2. This sequence was found in a man aged 25-45 years in good health. CDR3: CASRVLAGGVNEQFF. CDR3 DNA: TGTGCCAGCAGAGTCCTAGCGGGAGGGGTAAATGAGCAGTTCTTC.